Sequencing of this T cell receptor (beta chain) was carried out in a study of T cell responses to AZD1222 COVID-19 vaccine. This CDR3 has 16 amino acids. In germline, CDR1 is SGHVS, CDR2 FQNEAQ. V was shortened by 5 bases and J by 4 bases, with 21 bases between the two germline ends. Repertoires were generated with immunoSEQ multiplex PCR, while TCRdb's copy carries only in-frame clones and drops some. Of 100,000 to 120,000 clones in the sample, roughly 87% were seen once. In regard to this clone: Its antigen remains unknown.

Findings of the study overall: Reportedly, nearly half the spike-specific TCRs target unmutated variant regions.

The clonotype was recovered from an adult who received the AZD1222 COVID-19 vaccine. This chain links TRBV7-8 with TRBJ2-7, with D perhaps matching TRBD1 or TRBD2 (6 bases each). This specimen consisted of peripheral blood, obtained 28 days after the second AZD1222 dose. The DNA for the CDR3 is TGTGCCAGCAGCCGAAGGGAGGCAGGGGTTTCGTACGAGCAGTACTTC. Protein: CASSRREAGVSYEQYF.